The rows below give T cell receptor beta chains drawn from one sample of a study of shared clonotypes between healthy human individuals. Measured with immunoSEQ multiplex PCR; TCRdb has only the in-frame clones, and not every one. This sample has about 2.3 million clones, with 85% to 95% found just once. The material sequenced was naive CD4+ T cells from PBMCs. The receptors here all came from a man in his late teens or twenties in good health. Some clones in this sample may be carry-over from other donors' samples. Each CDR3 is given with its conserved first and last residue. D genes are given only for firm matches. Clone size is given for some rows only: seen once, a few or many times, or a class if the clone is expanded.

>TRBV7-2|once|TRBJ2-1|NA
TGTGCCAGCAGCTCTTCTTTGTACGCGAAGGCTCGAGAGGCTAATGAGCAGTTCTTC
CASSSSLYAKAREANEQFF
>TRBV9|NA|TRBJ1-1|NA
TGTGCCAGCAGTAGACGGAGTATGAACACTGAAGCTTTCTTT
CASSRRSMNTEAFF
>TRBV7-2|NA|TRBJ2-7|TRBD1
TGTGCCAGCAGCTGGTCCGGGACAGGGGCCTACGAGCAGTACTTC
CASSWSGTGAYEQYF
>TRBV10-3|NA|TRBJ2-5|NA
TGTGCCATCAGCGGCGCAGAACAAGAGACCCAGTACTTC
CAISGAEQETQYF
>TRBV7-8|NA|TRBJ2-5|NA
TGTGCCAGCAGTATCGAAAACGTTAATCTCGCGGAGACCCAGTACTTC
CASSIENVNLAETQYF
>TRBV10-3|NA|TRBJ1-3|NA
TGTGCCATCAGTGAGTTCGGTCCCTCCACTGGAAACACCATATATTTT
CAISEFGPSTGNTIYF
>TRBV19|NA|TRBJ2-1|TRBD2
TGTGCCAGTAGTTTGGGAGGGAGGACTATAAAGCAGTTCTTC
CASSLGGRTIKQFF
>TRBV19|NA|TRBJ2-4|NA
TGTGCCAGTAGTATAGTATCCGGTGATAAAGCCAAAAACATTCAGTACTTC
CASSIVSGDKAKNIQYF
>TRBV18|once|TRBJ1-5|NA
TGTGCCAGCTCCCTTACAGACACCAACGGCAATCAGCCCCAGCATTTT
CASSLTDTNGNQPQHF
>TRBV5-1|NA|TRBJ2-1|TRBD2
TGCGCCAGCAGCAGCACTAGCGGCTACAATGAGCAGTTCTTC
CASSSTSGYNEQFF
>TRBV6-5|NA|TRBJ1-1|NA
TGTGCCAGCAGTTACCTCACGTGGACTGAAGCTTTCTTT
CASSYLTWTEAFF
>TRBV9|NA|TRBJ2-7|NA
TGTGCCAGCAGCGAAGGGGGTTCCTACGAGCAGTACTTC
CASSEGGSYEQYF
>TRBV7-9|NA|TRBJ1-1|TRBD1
TGTGCCAGCAGCTCACAGGGGAGCACTGAAGCTTTCTTT
CASSSQGSTEAFF
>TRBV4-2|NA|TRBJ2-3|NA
TGTGCCAGCAGCCAAATTGGATATCTCACAGATACGCAGTATTTT
CASSQIGYLTDTQYF
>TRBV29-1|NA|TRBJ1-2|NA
TGCAGCGTCCACAGGTCCAACTATGGCTACACCTTC
CSVHRSNYGYTF
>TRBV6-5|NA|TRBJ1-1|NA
TGTGCCAGCGGGCGGGGCCCCACTGAAGCTTTCTTT
CASGRGPTEAFF
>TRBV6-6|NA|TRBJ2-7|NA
TGTGCCAGCAGTTCGGGTAACGAGCAGTACTTC
CASSSGNEQYF
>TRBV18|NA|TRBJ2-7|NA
TGTGCCAGCCTATCGGGACGGTACTCCTACGAGCAGTACTTC
CASLSGRYSYEQYF
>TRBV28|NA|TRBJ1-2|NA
TGTGCCAGCATCCCCGGGGTAGGGGGGGCGTTGGACTATGGCCACACCTTC
CASIPGVGGALDYGHTF
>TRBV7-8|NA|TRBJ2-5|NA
TGTGCCAGCAGCCGACAGATACAAGAGACCCAGTACTTC
CASSRQIQETQYF
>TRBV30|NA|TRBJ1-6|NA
TGTGCCTGGGCTACAGGTTATAATTCACCCCTCCACTTT
CAWATGYNSPLHF
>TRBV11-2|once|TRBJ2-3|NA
TGTGCCAGCAGCTTTGGGAGCGCCCCTACTAGCACAGATACGCAGTATTTT
CASSFGSAPTSTDTQYF
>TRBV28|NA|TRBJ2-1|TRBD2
TGTGCCAGCAGAGGAGCGGGAGGTTCCTACAATGAGCAGTTCTTC
CASRGAGGSYNEQFF
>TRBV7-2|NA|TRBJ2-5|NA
TGTGCCAGCAGCCACGGGGGACAAGCGGGCCAAGAGACCCAGTACTTC
CASSHGGQAGQETQYF
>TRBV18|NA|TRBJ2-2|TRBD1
TGTGCCAGCTCACCGCCGAGCGGACAGGGTCGGAACACCGGGGAGCTGTTTTTT
CASSPPSGQGRNTGELFF
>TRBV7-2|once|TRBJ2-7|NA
TGTGCCAGCAGCCGAATCCCGGGGGCGTGGGAGCAGTACTTC
CASSRIPGAWEQYF
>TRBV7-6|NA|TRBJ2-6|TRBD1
TGTGCCAGCAGCTTAATTGAGGGGGCGAGCTCTGGGGCCAACGTCCTGACTTTC
CASSLIEGASSGANVLTF
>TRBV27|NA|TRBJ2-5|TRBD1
TGTGCCAGCAGCCGCCGGGACAGTAAAGAGACCCAGTACTTC
CASSRRDSKETQYF
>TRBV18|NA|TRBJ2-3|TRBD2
TGTGCCAGCTCCTACGACTTAGCGGGAGTGGGTACGCAGTATTTT
CASSYDLAGVGTQYF
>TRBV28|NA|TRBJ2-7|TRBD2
TGTGCCAGCAGTGCTACTAGCGCTGGCTCCTACGAGCAGTACTTC
CASSATSAGSYEQYF
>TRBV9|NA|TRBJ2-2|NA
TGTGCCAGCAGCGTAGTAATGACCGGGGAGCTGTTTTTT
CASSVVMTGELFF
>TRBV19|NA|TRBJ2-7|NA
TGTGCCAGTAGTATAGTCGCGGGCCTCACGTACGAGCAGTACTTC
CASSIVAGLTYEQYF
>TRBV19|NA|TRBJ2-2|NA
TGTGCCAGTAGTTCCTACAATCAATTGGGGTACACCGGGGAGCTGTTTTTT
CASSSYNQLGYTGELFF
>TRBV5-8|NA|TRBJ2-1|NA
TGTGCCAGCAGCTTTTCCTTGTACGGGAGAGGAGCCAAAACCAATGAGCAGTTCTTC
CASSFSLYGRGAKTNEQFF
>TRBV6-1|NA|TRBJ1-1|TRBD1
TGTGCCAGCAGTGAGAGGGACAGGGTGAACACTGAAGCTTTCTTT
CASSERDRVNTEAFF
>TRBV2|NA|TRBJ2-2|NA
TGTGCCAGCAGTGAGGCCAGAGGAAACACCGGGGAGCTGTTTTTT
CASSEARGNTGELFF
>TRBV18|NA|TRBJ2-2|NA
TGTGCCAGCTCACCGACTCCAGGTAACGGCTCCCTTGACACCGGGGAGCTGTTTTTT
CASSPTPGNGSLDTGELFF
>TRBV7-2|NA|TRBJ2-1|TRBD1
TGTGCCAGCAGCTTGACAGGGTCAGGCTACAATGAGCAGTTCTTC
CASSLTGSGYNEQFF
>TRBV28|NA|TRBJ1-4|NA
TGTGCCAGCGGCCCCGGGGTCACGAATGAAAAACTGTTTTTT
CASGPGVTNEKLFF
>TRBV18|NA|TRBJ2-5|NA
TGTGCCAGCTCGAAGGAACACCACTTCCAAGAGACCCAGTACTTC
CASSKEHHFQETQYF
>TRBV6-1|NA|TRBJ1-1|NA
TGTGCCAGCATCCGAGGAGGGTTCACTGAAGCTTTCTTT
CASIRGGFTEAFF
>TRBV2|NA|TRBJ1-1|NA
TGTGCCAGAGTGAATGGGAGGACATCCTCCAACACTGAAGCTTTCTTT
CARVNGRTSSNTEAFF
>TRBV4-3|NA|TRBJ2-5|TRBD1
TGCGCCAGCAGCCAAGAAGGAGGGGACAGGCAGACCCAGTACTTC
CASSQEGGDRQTQYF
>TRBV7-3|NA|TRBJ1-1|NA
TGTGCCAGCAGCTTAACCCCGGGAACTGAAGCTTTCTTT
CASSLTPGTEAFF
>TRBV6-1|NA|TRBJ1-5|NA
TGTGCCAGCAGTGGGTCGGCAACCTGGGTTGGCAATCAGCCCCAGCATTTT
CASSGSATWVGNQPQHF
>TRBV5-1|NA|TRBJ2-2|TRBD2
TGCGCCAGCAGCTTGGTGGCGGGAGGGCCCGGGGAGCTGTTTTTT
CASSLVAGGPGELFF
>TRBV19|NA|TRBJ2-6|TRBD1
TGTGCCAGTACTCGACGGACAGGGGGTGAATCTGGGGCCAACGTCCTGACTTTC
CASTRRTGGESGANVLTF
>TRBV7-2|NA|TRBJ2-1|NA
TGTGCCAGCAGCGCCGGGACTCGGCACAATGAGCAGTTCTTC
CASSAGTRHNEQFF
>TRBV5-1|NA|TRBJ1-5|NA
TGCGCCAGCAGCACCGGGGAGCGAGGTCAGCCCCAGCATTTT
CASSTGERGQPQHF
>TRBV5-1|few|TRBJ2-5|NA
TGCGCCAGCGCCTACCGGGACACCCAAGAGACCCAGTACTTC
CASAYRDTQETQYF
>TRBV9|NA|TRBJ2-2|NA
TGTGCCAGCAGCCTAAGGCCCCGGGAGCTGTTTTTT
CASSLRPRELFF
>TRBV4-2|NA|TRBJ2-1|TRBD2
TGTGCCAGCAGCCTTGTTGCGGGAGGCTCCTACAATGAGCAGTTCTTC
CASSLVAGGSYNEQFF
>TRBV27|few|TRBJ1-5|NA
TGTGCCAGCAGTCCCAGACAAAATCAGCCCCAGCATTTT
CASSPRQNQPQHF
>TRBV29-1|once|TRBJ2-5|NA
TGCAGCGTTGGGACCTCGGGCGAGACCCAGTACTTC
CSVGTSGETQYF
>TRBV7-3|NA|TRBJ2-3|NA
TGTGCCAGCAGCTTAAACGGGGCTACGCAGTATTTT
CASSLNGATQYF
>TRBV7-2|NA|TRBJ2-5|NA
TGTGCCAGCAGCTTCCAAGCAACGGGGGAGACCCAGTACTTC
CASSFQATGETQYF
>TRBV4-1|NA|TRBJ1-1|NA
TGCGCCAGCAGCCAAGTCGGCAGGGCCAGCACTGAAGCTTTCTTT
CASSQVGRASTEAFF
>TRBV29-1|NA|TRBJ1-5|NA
TGCAGCGTTGTCTGGGGGTATAGCAATCAGCCCCAGCATTTT
CSVVWGYSNQPQHF
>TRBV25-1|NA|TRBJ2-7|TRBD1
TGTGCCAGCACTAGGGACAGAGGGCCCTACGAGCAGTACTTC
CASTRDRGPYEQYF
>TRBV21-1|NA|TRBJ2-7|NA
TGTGCCAGCAGCAACCCGGAGTCTAAGGAGCAGTACTTC
CASSNPESKEQYF